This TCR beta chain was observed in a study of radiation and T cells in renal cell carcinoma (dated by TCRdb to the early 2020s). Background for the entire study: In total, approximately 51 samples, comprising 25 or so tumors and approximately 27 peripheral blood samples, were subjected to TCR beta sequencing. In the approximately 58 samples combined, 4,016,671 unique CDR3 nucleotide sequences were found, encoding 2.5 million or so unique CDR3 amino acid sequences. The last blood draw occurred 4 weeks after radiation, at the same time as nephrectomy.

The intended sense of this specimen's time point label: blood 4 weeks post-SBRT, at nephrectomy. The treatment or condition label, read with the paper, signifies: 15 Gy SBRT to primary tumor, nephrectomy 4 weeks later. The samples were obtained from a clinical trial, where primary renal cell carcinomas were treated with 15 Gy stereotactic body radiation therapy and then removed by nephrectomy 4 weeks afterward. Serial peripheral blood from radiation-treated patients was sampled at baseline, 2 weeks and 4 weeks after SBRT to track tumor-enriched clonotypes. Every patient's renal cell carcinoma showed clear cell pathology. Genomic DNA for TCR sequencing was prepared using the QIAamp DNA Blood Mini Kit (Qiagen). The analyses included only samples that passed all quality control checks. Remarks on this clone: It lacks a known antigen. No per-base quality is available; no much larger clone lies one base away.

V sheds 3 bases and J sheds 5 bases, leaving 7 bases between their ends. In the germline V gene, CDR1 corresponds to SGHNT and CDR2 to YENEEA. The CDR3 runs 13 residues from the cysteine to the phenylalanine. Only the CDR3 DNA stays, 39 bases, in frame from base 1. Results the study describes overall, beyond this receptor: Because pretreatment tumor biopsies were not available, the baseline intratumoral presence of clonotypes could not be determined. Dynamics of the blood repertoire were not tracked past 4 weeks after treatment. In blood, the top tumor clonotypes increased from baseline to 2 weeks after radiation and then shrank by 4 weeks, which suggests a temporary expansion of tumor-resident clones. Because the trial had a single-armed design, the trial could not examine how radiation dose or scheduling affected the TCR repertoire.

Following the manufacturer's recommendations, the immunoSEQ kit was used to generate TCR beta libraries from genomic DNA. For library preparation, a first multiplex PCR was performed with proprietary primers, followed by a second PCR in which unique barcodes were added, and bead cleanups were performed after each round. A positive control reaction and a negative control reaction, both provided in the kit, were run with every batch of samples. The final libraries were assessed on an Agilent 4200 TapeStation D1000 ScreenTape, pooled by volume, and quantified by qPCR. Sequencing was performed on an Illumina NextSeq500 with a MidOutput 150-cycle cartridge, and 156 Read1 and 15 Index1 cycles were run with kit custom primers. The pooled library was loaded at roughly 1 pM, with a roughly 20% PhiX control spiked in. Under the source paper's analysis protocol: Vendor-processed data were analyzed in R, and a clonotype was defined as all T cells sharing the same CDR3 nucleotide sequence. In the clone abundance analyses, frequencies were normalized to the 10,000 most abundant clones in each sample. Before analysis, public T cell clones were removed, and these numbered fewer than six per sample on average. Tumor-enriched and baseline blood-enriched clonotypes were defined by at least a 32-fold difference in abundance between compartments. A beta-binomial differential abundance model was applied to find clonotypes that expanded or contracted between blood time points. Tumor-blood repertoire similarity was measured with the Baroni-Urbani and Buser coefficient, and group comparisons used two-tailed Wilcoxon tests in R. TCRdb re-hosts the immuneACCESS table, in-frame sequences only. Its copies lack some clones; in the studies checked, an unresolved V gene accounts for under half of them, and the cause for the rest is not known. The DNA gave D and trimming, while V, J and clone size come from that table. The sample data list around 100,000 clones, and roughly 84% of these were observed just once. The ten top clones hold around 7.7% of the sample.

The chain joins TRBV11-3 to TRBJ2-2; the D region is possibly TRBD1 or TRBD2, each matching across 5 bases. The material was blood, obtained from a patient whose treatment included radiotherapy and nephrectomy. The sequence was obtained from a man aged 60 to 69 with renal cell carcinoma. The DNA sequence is TGTGCCAGCAGCTTCGAGGGGACCGGGGAGCTGTTTTTT. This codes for CASSFEGTGELFF.